This T cell receptor beta chain came from a study of shared clonotypes between healthy human individuals. Study information: The cohort had two women and a few men, ages 18 to 49.

The method was immunoSEQ multiplex PCR; TCRdb's version includes in-frame clones alone and lacks a portion of them. The sample includes 2 million to 2.5 million clones, under 97% of them seen just once. Overall study findings and caveats: With a few donors compared, 4% to 5.5% of naive CD4 clonotypes were shared.

Notes on this clone: Its antigen is unidentified. Other DNA sequences in the same sample also yield this CDR3.

The CDR3 is made up of 14 amino acids. Trimming shortened V by 0 bases and J by 4 bases, and 9 bases separated the two germline ends. CDR1 MNHEY and CDR2 SMNVEV come from the germline V gene (reference sequence). This TCR was sampled from a man between 18 and 35 years old in good health. The chain employs TRBV27 and TRBJ2-5; D is tentatively TRBD1 or TRBD2 (5 bases each). The sequenced sample was naive CD4+ T cells sorted from blood. Subset here: CD45RA+ positively selected. The CDR3 is CASSLSGAGETQYF. The CDR3 region has the DNA TGTGCCAGCAGTTTATCAGGGGCGGGAGAGACCCAGTACTTC.